These T cell receptor beta chains were read from a single sample in a study of a mutant IDH1 vaccine in newly diagnosed glioma. Sequenced by immunoSEQ multiplex PCR; TCRdb stores in-frame clones only, minus some. The table shows over 55,000 clones, with 84% occurring only once. Which antigens these TCRs recognize remains unknown. Source: PBMCs, taken from a glioma patient whose treatment included an IDH1 peptide vaccine. The receptors originated from a young man with glioma. Both conserved end residues are part of each CDR3. D genes are given only for firm matches. The size field is filled for only some rows; it gives once, few, many or a size class.

v_gene	j_gene	abundance	d_gene	CDR3aa	CDR3nt
TRBV7-3	TRBJ2-5	-	TRBD2	CASSLIGSGAQETQYF	TGTGCCAGCAGCTTAATCGGGAGCGGGGCTCAAGAGACCCAGTACTTC
TRBV19	TRBJ1-5	-	-	CASSQPGRAAEGPQHF	TGTGCCAGTAGTCAACCGGGGAGGGCAGCTGAGGGGCCCCAGCATTTT
TRBV29-1	TRBJ2-3	-	TRBD2	CSSGEGTDTQYF	TGCAGTAGCGGGGAAGGTACAGATACGCAGTATTTT
TRBV2	TRBJ2-6	-	-	CASSRHYSGANVLTF	TGTGCCAGCAGCCGACACTACTCTGGGGCCAACGTCCTGACTTTC
TRBV10-3	TRBJ1-5	few	-	CAISVGGPHSNQPQHF	TGTGCCATCAGTGTAGGGGGACCCCATAGCAATCAGCCCCAGCATTTT
TRBV19	TRBJ2-3	-	-	CASIGFGTDTQYF	TGTGCCAGTATCGGGTTCGGCACAGATACGCAGTATTTT
TRBV11-2	TRBJ1-2	-	-	CASSLEGSNYGYTF	TGTGCCAGCAGCCTCGAGGGATCAAACTATGGCTACACCTTC
TRBV2	TRBJ1-5	-	-	CASSEPRQPQHF	TGTGCCAGCAGTGAACCCAGGCAGCCCCAGCATTTT
TRBV4-2	TRBJ1-1	-	-	CASSQEDGFRSMNTEAFF	TGTGCCAGCAGCCAAGAAGACGGGTTCAGGAGCATGAACACTGAAGCTTTCTTT
TRBV18	TRBJ2-3	-	-	CASSLYQAGATDTQYF	TGTGCCAGCTCACTATATCAGGCAGGGGCCACAGATACGCAGTATTTT
TRBV27	TRBJ2-7	few	-	CASSREGAASYEQYF	TGTGCCAGCAGTCGGGAGGGGGCGGCTTCCTACGAGCAGTACTTC
TRBV27	TRBJ2-1	-	-	CASSPNSYNEQFF	TGTGCCAGCAGTCCTAACTCCTACAATGAGCAGTTCTTC
TRBV9	TRBJ2-3	-	TRBD2	CASSIAGGRVTDTQYF	TGTGCCAGCAGCATCGCGGGGGGCCGAGTCACAGATACGCAGTATTTT
TRBV7-6	TRBJ2-5	-	TRBD2	CASSGDRVRGGLKTQYF	TGTGCCAGCAGCGGGGACCGCGTCCGCGGGGGGTTAAAGACCCAGTACTTC
TRBV5-1	TRBJ2-1	-	-	CASSLIEGGLFNEQFF	TGCGCCAGCAGCTTGATTGAGGGGGGCCTTTTCAATGAGCAGTTCTTC
TRBV10-3	TRBJ2-7	-	TRBD1	CAISRNSHEGQGAREQYF	TGTGCCATCAGCCGAAACTCCCACGAGGGACAGGGGGCTCGGGAGCAGTACTTC
TRBV30	TRBJ1-6	-	-	CAWSTSNNSPLHF	TGTGCCTGGAGTACCAGCAATAATTCACCCCTCCACTTT
TRBV7-8	TRBJ2-5	-	TRBD2	CASSLFSLAGGPREQYF	TGTGCCAGCAGCTTATTTTCGCTAGCGGGGGGGCCAAGGGAGCAGTACTTC
TRBV5-1	TRBJ2-7	-	-	CASSLAGGAGTYEQYF	TGCGCCAGCAGCTTGGCCGGCGGCGCCGGAACCTACGAGCAGTACTTC
TRBV2	TRBJ1-2	-	-	CASRKGELDGGYTF	TGTGCCAGCAGGAAGGGGGAACTGGACGGTGGCTACACCTTC
TRBV5-1	TRBJ2-3	-	TRBD2	CASSLDRLAGGSTQYF	TGCGCCAGCAGCTTGGATCGACTAGCGGGGGGTAGTACGCAGTATTTT
TRBV6-1	TRBJ2-1	once	-	CASSEEPPKQFF	TGTGCCAGCAGTGAAGAACCCCCCAAGCAGTTCTTC
TRBV5-1	TRBJ2-3	-	-	CASSLAGADTQYF	TGCGCCAGCAGCTTGGCGGGGGCAGATACGCAGTATTTT
TRBV7-6	TRBJ1-6	-	-	CASSLYPQHSYNSPLHF	TGTGCCAGCAGCTTATATCCACAGCACTCGTATAATTCACCCCTCCACTTT
TRBV4-3	TRBJ2-2	-	TRBD2	CASSQDRVSGGADTGELFF	TGCGCCAGCAGCCAAGATCGAGTTAGCGGGGGGGCTGACACCGGGGAGCTGTTTTTT
TRBV5-4	TRBJ2-1	-	TRBD2	CASSYPTSGRAGNEQFF	TGTGCCAGCAGCTACCCAACCAGCGGGAGGGCGGGGAATGAGCAGTTCTTC
TRBV11-2	TRBJ2-2	-	TRBD1	CASSADRARAGELFF	TGTGCCAGCAGCGCTGACAGGGCGAGGGCCGGGGAGCTGTTTTTT
TRBV7-9	TRBJ1-4	-	TRBD1	CASSSGQGHGKLFF	TGTGCCAGCAGCTCGGGACAGGGACACGGGAAACTGTTTTTT
TRBV11-2	TRBJ2-7	-	TRBD1	CASSFPPGTGAFYEQYF	TGTGCCAGCAGCTTCCCTCCCGGGACAGGGGCCTTCTACGAGCAGTACTTC
TRBV21-1	TRBJ2-1	few	-	CASSKAGDRGRYNEQFF	TGTGCCAGCAGCAAAGCCGGGGACAGGGGGAGATACAATGAGCAGTTCTTC
TRBV2	TRBJ2-5	-	-	CASSEAGQGGRKTQYF	TGTGCCAGCAGTGAAGCGGGCCAGGGGGGGAGAAAGACCCAGTACTTC
TRBV29-1	TRBJ2-1	-	TRBD2	CSVKRGLSYNEQFF	TGCAGCGTTAAGCGGGGTCTTTCCTACAATGAGCAGTTCTTC
TRBV9	TRBJ2-5	-	TRBD1	CASGPQDRGQETQYF	TGTGCCAGCGGCCCCCAGGACAGGGGCCAAGAGACCCAGTACTTC
TRBV27	TRBJ1-1	few	-	CASINRRNTEAFF	TGTGCCAGCATAAATCGACGGAACACTGAAGCTTTCTTT
TRBV6-6	TRBJ2-1	few	-	CASVDPQDEQFF	TGTGCCAGCGTCGACCCCCAGGATGAGCAGTTCTTC
TRBV2	TRBJ2-5	once	TRBD2	CASSEGLAGWETQYF	TGTGCCAGCAGTGAGGGACTAGCGGGATGGGAGACCCAGTACTTC
TRBV19	TRBJ2-3	once	-	CASTIPSGEDTQYF	TGTGCCAGTACCATCCCATCCGGGGAAGATACGCAGTATTTT
TRBV5-1	TRBJ1-4	once	TRBD1	CASSLDYQGAGEKLFF	TGCGCCAGCAGCTTGGACTATCAGGGGGCTGGTGAAAAACTGTTTTTT
TRBV5-1	TRBJ2-2	-	-	CASSLATNTGELFF	TGCGCCAGCAGCTTGGCTACGAACACCGGGGAGCTGTTTTTT
TRBV5-6	TRBJ1-1	-	TRBD1	CASSSTDRVDNRVAEAFF	TGTGCCAGCAGTTCTACAGACAGGGTAGATAATAGAGTAGCTGAAGCTTTCTTT
TRBV27	TRBJ2-3	-	-	CASSLLPIQDTQYF	TGTGCCAGCAGTTTATTACCTATCCAAGATACGCAGTATTTT
TRBV7-2	TRBJ2-7	-	TRBD2	CASSLRLARSSYEQYF	TGTGCCAGCAGCTTAAGACTAGCGCGGAGCTCCTACGAGCAGTACTTC
TRBV11-2	TRBJ2-3	-	-	CASSFNVGSDTQYF	TGTGCCAGCAGCTTTAATGTAGGTTCGGATACGCAGTATTTT
TRBV6-5	TRBJ1-1	-	-	CASTFTTVNTEAFF	TGTGCCAGCACCTTCACGACCGTGAACACTGAAGCTTTCTTT
TRBV6-5	TRBJ2-7	-	-	CAIRKDQGGYEQYF	TGTGCCATCAGGAAGGATCAGGGTGGGTACGAGCAGTACTTC
TRBV5-1	TRBJ2-7	-	-	CASSLETGETYEQYF	TGCGCCAGCAGCTTGGAGACGGGGGAAACCTACGAGCAGTACTTC
TRBV28	TRBJ1-3	few	TRBD1	CASSLGQGVLNTIYF	TGTGCCAGCAGTCTAGGACAGGGGGTATTAAACACCATATATTTT
TRBV23-1	TRBJ2-7	few	TRBD2	CAVKLPPRTSGREAYEQYF	TGCGCCGTAAAGCTCCCTCCCAGGACTAGCGGGCGAGAAGCCTACGAGCAGTACTTC
TRBV28	TRBJ1-4	-	-	CASSYGAIEKLFF	TGTGCCAGCAGTTACGGGGCTATCGAAAAACTGTTTTTT
TRBV2	TRBJ1-5	few	-	CASSARGTNQPQHF	TGTGCCAGCAGTGCGCGTGGGACCAATCAGCCCCAGCATTTT
TRBV7-9	TRBJ2-2	-	-	CASSDSNTGELFF	TGTGCCAGCAGCGACTCGAACACCGGGGAGCTGTTTTTT
TRBV27	TRBJ2-3	medium-sized	-	CASSLGVTDTQYF	TGTGCCAGCAGTTTGGGAGTCACAGATACGCAGTATTTT
TRBV4-2	TRBJ1-2	-	-	CASSWSGLDGYTF	TGTGCCAGCAGCTGGTCGGGACTTGATGGCTACACCTTC
TRBV5-1	TRBJ2-1	-	TRBD1	CASSLGQGAWEQFF	TGCGCCAGCAGCTTGGGGCAGGGGGCTTGGGAGCAGTTCTTC
TRBV7-9	TRBJ1-5	-	-	CASSLEGLSNQPQHF	TGTGCCAGCAGCTTAGAGGGGTTAAGCAATCAGCCCCAGCATTTT
TRBV9	TRBJ1-5	-	-	CASSLEGTLGQPQHF	TGTGCCAGCAGCCTAGAAGGGACTCTAGGGCAGCCCCAGCATTTT
TRBV19	TRBJ1-1	-	TRBD1	CASSERDFSPGGAFF	TGTGCCAGTAGTGAGCGGGACTTTTCCCCAGGGGGAGCTTTCTTT
TRBV29-1	TRBJ2-1	once	-	CSVQGGEQFF	TGCAGCGTCCAGGGCGGAGAGCAGTTCTTC
TRBV5-1	TRBJ2-1	once	-	CASAVGPGLYNEQFF	-
TRBV7-2	TRBJ2-5	-	-	CASSLPPSGQYF	TGTGCCAGCAGCTTACCCCCCAGCGGCCAGTACTTC